This TCR beta chain was identified during a study of blood T cell repertoires in COVID-19. Data came from immunoSEQ multiplex PCR; TCRdb stores just in-frame clones and leaves some out. This table has 150,000 to 200,000 clones, approximately 84% appearing once. Trimming took 1 base from V and 4 from J, leaving 15 bases between them. CDR1 and CDR2 from the germline V gene are SGHDT and YYEEEE. This CDR3 is 16 amino acids long. The TCR originated in a human donor with acute COVID-19. The donor label of this sample is uncertain. The rearrangement joins TRBV5-6 to TRBJ1-3, with D possibly matching TRBD1 (6 bases). Sequencing input: PBMCs or T cells enriched from blood (not recorded which). As DNA, the CDR3 is TGTGCCAGCAGCTTGCGTTCAGGGGCGCGGGGAAACACCATATATTTT. The encoded protein is CASSLRSGARGNTIYF.